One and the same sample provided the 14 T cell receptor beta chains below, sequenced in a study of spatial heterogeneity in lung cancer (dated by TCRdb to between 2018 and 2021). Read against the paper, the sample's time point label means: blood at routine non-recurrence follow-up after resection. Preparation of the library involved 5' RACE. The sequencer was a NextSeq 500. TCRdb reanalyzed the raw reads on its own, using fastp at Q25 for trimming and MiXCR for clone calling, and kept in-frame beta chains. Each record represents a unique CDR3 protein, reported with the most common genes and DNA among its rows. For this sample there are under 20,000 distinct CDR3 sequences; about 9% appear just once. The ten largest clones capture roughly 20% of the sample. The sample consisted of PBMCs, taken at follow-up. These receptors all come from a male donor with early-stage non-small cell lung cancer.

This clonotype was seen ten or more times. The CDR3, as DNA: TGCGCCAGCAGTTCCCGGGACGGACCCTACGAGCAGTACTTC. It specifies CASSSRDGPYEQYF. The J gene is TRBJ2-7, the V gene TRBV5-1, with D perhaps assigned TRBD1 or TRBD2 (5 bases each). This CDR3 comprises 14 residues. Germline values: CDR1 SGHRS, CDR2 YFSETQ. V gave up 5 bases and J gave up 2 bases, with 14 bases separating them.

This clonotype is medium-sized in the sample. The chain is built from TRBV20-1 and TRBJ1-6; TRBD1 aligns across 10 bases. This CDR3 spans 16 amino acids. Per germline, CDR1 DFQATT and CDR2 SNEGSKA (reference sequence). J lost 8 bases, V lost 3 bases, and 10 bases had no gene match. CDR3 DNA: TGCAGTGCTAGGGAACCACCGGGACAGGGGCATTCACCCCTCCACTTT. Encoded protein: CSAREPPGQGHSPLHF.

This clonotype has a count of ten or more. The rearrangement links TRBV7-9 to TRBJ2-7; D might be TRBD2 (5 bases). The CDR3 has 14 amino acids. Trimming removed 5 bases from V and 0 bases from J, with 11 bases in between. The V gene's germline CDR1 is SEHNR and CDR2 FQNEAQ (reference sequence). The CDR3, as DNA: TGTGCCAGCAGCAGGGCCGGGATCTCCTACGAGCAGTACTTC. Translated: CASSRAGISYEQYF.

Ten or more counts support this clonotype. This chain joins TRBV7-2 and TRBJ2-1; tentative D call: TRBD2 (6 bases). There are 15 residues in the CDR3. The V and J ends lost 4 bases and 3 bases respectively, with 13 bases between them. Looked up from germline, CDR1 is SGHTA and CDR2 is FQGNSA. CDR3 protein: CASSSTGLNYNEQFF. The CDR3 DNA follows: TGTGCCAGCAGCTCCACGGGACTGAACTACAATGAGCAGTTCTTC.

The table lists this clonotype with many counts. The CDR3 sequence: CASSLPHALAGYEQYF. DNA for the CDR3: TGTGCCAGCAGCTTGCCCCATGCACTAGCGGGGTACGAGCAGTACTTC. This chain joins TRBV5-6 and TRBJ2-7, with 10 nucleotides matching TRBD2. The CDR3 runs to 16 residues. V gave up 1 base and J gave up 4 bases; unmatched junction bases: 8. Germline CDR1 reads SGHDT; CDR2 reads YYEEEE.

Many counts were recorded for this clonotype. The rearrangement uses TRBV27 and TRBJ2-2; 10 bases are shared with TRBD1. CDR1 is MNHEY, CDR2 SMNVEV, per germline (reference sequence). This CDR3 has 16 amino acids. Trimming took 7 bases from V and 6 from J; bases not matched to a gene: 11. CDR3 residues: CASTDRGRGGSGELFF. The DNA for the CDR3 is TGTGCCAGCACAGACAGGGGGCGAGGGGGTTCCGGGGAGCTGTTTTTT.

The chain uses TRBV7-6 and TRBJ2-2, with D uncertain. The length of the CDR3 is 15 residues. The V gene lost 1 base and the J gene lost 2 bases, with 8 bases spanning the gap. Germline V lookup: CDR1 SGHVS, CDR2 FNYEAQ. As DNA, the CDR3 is TGTGCCAGCAGCTTAGAGCCCCAAAACACCGGGGAGCTGTTTTTT. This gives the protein CASSLEPQNTGELFF.

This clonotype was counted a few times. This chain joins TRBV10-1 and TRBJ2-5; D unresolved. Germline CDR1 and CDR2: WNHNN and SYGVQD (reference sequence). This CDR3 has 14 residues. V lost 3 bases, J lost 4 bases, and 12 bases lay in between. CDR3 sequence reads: CASSESGRRETQYF. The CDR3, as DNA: TGCGCCAGCAGTGAATCCGGCCGCCGAGAGACCCAGTACTTC.

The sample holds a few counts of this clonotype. In nucleotides, the CDR3 is TGTGTCACTACGGGACAGCAAGAGACCCAGTACTTC. This translates into CVTTGQQETQYF. The rearrangement uses TRBV28 and TRBJ2-5; 7 nucleotides agree with TRBD1. Germline loops: CDR1 MDHEN, CDR2 SYDVKM. CDR3 length: 12 amino acids.

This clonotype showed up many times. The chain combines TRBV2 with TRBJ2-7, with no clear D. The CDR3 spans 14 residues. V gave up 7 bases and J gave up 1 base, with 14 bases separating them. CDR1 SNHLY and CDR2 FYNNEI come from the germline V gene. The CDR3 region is CASTPWVGSYEQYF. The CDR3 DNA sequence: TGTGCCAGCACCCCGTGGGTGGGTTCCTACGAGCAGTACTTC. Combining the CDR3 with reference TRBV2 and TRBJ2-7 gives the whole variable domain EPEVTQTPSHQVTQMGQEVILRCVPISNHLYFYWYRQILGQKVEFLVSFYNNEISEKSEIFDDQFSVERPDGSNFTLKIRSTKLEDSAMYFCASTPWVGSYEQYFGPGTRLTVT.

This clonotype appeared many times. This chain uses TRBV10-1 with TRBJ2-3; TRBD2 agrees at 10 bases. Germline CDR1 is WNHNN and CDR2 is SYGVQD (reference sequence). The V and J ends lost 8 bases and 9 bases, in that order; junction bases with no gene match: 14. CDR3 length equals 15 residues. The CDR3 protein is CASRSGTSAGETQYF. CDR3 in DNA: TGCGCCAGCCGTTCCGGGACTAGCGCGGGAGAGACGCAGTATTTT.

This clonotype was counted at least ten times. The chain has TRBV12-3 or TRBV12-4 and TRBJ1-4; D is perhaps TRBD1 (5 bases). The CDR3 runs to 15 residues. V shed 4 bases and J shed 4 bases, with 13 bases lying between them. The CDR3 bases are TGTGCCAGCAGTTCTACCGCGGGGGTTAATGAAAAACTGTTTTTT. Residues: CASSSTAGVNEKLFF.

CDR3 sequence reads: CASSLGPPEGEAPQHF. The DNA of the CDR3 is TGCGCCAGCAGCCTCGGACCCCCGGAGGGAGAGGCGCCCCAGCATTTT. This chain links TRBV4-1 with TRBJ1-5; D is unresolved. Germline V CDR1 and CDR2: MGHRA, YSYEKL. The CDR3 covers 16 residues. V dropped 4 bases and J dropped 9 bases, with 22 bases sitting between them.

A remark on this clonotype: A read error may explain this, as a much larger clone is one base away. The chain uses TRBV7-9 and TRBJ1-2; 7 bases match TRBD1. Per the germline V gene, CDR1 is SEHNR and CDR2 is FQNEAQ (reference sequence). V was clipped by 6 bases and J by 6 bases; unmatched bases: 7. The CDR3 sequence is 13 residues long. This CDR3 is CASRSGQDNGYTF. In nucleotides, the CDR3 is TGTGCCAGCAGATCTGGACAGGACAATGGCTACACCTTC. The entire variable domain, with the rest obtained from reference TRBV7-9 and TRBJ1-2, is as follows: DTGVSQNPRHKITKRGQNVTFRCDPISEHNRLYWYRQTLGQGPEFLTYFQNEAQLEKSRLLSDRFSAERPKGSFSTLEIQRTEQGDSAMYLCASRSGQDNGYTFGSGTRLTVV.